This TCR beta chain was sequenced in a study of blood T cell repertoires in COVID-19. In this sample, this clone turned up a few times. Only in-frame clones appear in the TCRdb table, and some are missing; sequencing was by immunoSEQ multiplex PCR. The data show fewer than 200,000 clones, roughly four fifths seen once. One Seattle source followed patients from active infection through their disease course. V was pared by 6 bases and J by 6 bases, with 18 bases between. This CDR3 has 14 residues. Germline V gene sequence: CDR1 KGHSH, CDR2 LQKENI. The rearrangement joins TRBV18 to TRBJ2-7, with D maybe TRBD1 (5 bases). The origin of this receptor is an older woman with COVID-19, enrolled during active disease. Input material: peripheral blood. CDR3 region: CASSSTVAKGEQYF. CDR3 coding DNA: TGTGCCAGCTCCTCGACAGTGGCCAAAGGCGAGCAGTACTTC.